This entry lists 26 T cell receptor beta chains sequenced from one sample in a study of T-cell reconstitution after alpha-beta-depleted transplantation in children. Library preparation (for TCRbeta) was performed with unique molecular identifiers. Via MiXCR, TCRdb re-called the PCR reads, giving one row per CDR3 protein. Of about 190,000 distinct CDR3 sequences detected, approximately 6.6% appear once; the ten largest clones hold 3% to 3.5%. The sequencing here drew on PBMCs from the stem cell graft donor, taken from the stem cell graft. Every receptor here comes from a human donor who donated a stem cell graft to a child with Wiskott-Aldrich syndrome.

This clonotype was found many times. J is TRBJ2-7 and V is TRBV27; a weak D match, TRBD2 (6 bases). Germline CDR1 reads MNHEY; CDR2 reads SMNVEV (reference sequence). The CDR3 runs to 13 residues. V shed 2 bases and J shed 3 bases, with 8 bases lying between them. CDR3 loop: CASSLGTLYEQYF. For the CDR3, the DNA is TGTGCCAGCAGTTTAGGGACTCTCTACGAGCAGTACTTC.

This clonotype was seen at least ten times. The chain couples TRBV16 to TRBJ1-3, with unresolved D. CDR1 and CDR2 from the germline V gene are KGHSY and FQNENV. This CDR3 has 12 residues. V lost 2 bases to trimming and J lost 4 bases, with 3 bases between them. CDR3 in DNA: TGTGCCAGCAGCCAACAGGGAAACACCATATATTTT. This translates into CASSQQGNTIYF.

This clonotype has only a few counts. The genes are TRBV5-1 and TRBJ1-2, with 8 nucleotides matching TRBD1. V gave up 4 bases and J gave up 4 bases; unmatched junction bases: 6. Germline lookup yields CDR1 SGHRS and CDR2 YFSETQ. CDR3 length equals 14 residues. DNA of the CDR3: TGCGCCAGCAGCATCGGGACAGGCTCCTATGGCTACACCTTC. Its protein product is CASSIGTGSYGYTF.

This clonotype was seen ten or more times. The V and J genes are TRBV5-1 and TRBJ2-2, with a weak D call TRBD1 (8 bases). The length of the CDR3 is 15 residues. Per the germline V gene, CDR1 is SGHRS and CDR2 is YFSETQ. V lost 3 bases and J 3 bases, leaving 12 bases between the germline ends. Written as DNA, the CDR3 is TGCGCCAGCAGCTCAACAGGGGGGGACACCGGGGAGCTGTTTTTT. It codes for CASSSTGGDTGELFF.

The chain is built from TRBV2 and TRBJ2-7, with 9 bases fitting TRBD1. The CDR3 has 14 amino acids. The V gene end was trimmed by 7 bases and the J gene end by 4 bases; junction bases not matched to a gene: 8. Germline CDR1 SNHLY, CDR2 FYNNEI. The CDR3 DNA reads TGTGCCAGCAATAACCGGGACAGGGCGTACGAGCAGTACTTC. It is translated as CASNNRDRAYEQYF.

About this clonotype itself: This sequence may be a read error, since a much larger clone differs from it by one base. The chain joins TRBV7-9 to TRBJ2-5; maybe TRBD1 (5 bases). CDR1 is SEHNR and CDR2 is FQNEAQ in the germline V gene (reference sequence). This CDR3 comprises 14 residues. Trimming took 0 bases from V and 4 from J, leaving 9 bases between them. The CDR3 sequence is CASSLATVAETQYF. CDR3 bases: TGTGCCAGCAGCTTAGCGACAGTGGCAGAGACCCAGTACTTC. The full variable domain, rest sourced from reference TRBV7-9 and TRBJ2-5, is DTGVSQNPRHKITKRGQNVTFRCDPISEHNRLYWYRQTLGQGPEFLTYFQNEAQLEKSRLLSDRFSAERPKGSFSTLEIQRTEQGDSAMYLCASSLATVAETQYFGPGTRLLVL.

At least ten counts were recorded for this clonotype. This sequence joins TRBV19 and TRBJ1-1; 9 bases line up with TRBD1. The germline gives CDR1 LNHDA, CDR2 SQIVND (reference sequence). Trimming removed 6 bases from V and 7 bases from J; junction bases left unmatched: 6. This CDR3 contains 13 residues. Written as DNA, the CDR3 is TGTGCCAGTAGAACCGGGACAGGGATTGAAGCTTTCTTT. Translated: CASRTGTGIEAFF.

This clonotype was counted at least ten times. The chain carries TRBV5-1 and TRBJ2-7; D is undetermined. The length of the CDR3 is 13 residues. V was shortened by 5 bases and J by 4 bases, with 13 bases between the two germline ends. Germline loops: CDR1 SGHRS, CDR2 YFSETQ. CDR3 coding DNA: TGCGCCAGCAGTAGATCAGCTACTTACGAGCAGTACTTC. Protein sequence: CASSRSATYEQYF.

This chain connects TRBV18 to TRBJ2-7; D is perhaps TRBD2 (6 bases). The CDR3 has 17 amino acids. From germline, CDR1 is KGHSH and CDR2 LQKENI. V gave up 3 bases and J gave up 2 bases, with 20 bases separating them. The CDR3 loop reads CASSPGTAVLLTYEQYF. DNA for the CDR3: TGTGCCAGCTCACCGGGGACTGCAGTCCTTCTCACCTACGAGCAGTACTTC.

This clonotype has at least ten counts. The chain has TRBV9 and TRBJ2-7; weak D call: TRBD1 (5 bases). Trimming shortened V by 4 bases and J by 7 bases, and 24 bases separated the two germline ends. This CDR3 is built from 16 residues. Per germline, CDR1 SGDLS and CDR2 YYNGEE. The CDR3 is CASSPIQGGRRSEQYF. In DNA, the CDR3 is TGTGCCAGCAGCCCTATTCAGGGCGGACGACGGAGTGAGCAGTACTTC.

In its sample, this clonotype was seen a few times. This sequence joins TRBV5-1 and TRBJ2-1; D assignment may be TRBD1 or TRBD2 (7 bases each). V was trimmed by 2 bases and J by 4 bases, leaving 19 bases between them. The germline gives CDR1 SGHRS, CDR2 YFSETQ. This CDR3 is 17 amino acids long. CDR3 nucleotides: TGCGCCAGCAGCTTCCTACAGGGGAGGGGGGGGTACAATGAGCAGTTCTTC. The encoded protein is CASSFLQGRGGYNEQFF.

This clonotype was found many times. The chain joins TRBV20-1 to TRBJ2-7; 7 bases line up with TRBD1. Per germline, CDR1 DFQATT and CDR2 SNEGSKA (reference sequence). The CDR3 has 14 amino acids. After removal of 0 bases from V and 2 bases from J, the junction contained 4 bases not matched to a gene. CDR3 DNA: TGCAGTGCTAGAGATCCAGGGGGAACCTACGAGCAGTACTTC. Amino acid sequence: CSARDPGGTYEQYF.

Comments on this clonotype: This clone may be a read error of a much larger clone one base away. This chain uses TRBV5-5 with TRBJ2-5; TRBD2 matches at 7 bases. The germline gives CDR1 SGHKS, CDR2 YYEKEE (reference sequence). The CDR3 has 15 amino acids. The ends lost 4 bases at V and 1 base at J; junction bases unmatched: 7. In nucleotides, the CDR3 is TGTGCCAGCAGCCCCGGACTAGTTCCCCAAGAGACCCAGTACTTC. Protein product: CASSPGLVPQETQYF.

This clonotype was seen at least ten times. The CDR3 nucleotides are TGCAGCGTTGGAAGGGGGGGGAACGGGGAGCTGTTTTTT. Protein sequence: CSVGRGGNGELFF. The chain is built from TRBV29-1 and TRBJ2-2; D possibly corresponds to TRBD2 (7 bases). This CDR3 region has 13 residues. The germline CDR1 and CDR2 sequences are SQVTM and ANQGSEA. V was clipped by 4 bases and J by 7 bases, with 13 bases between them.

This clonotype turned up a few times. The DNA of the CDR3 is TGTGCCAGCAGCCGGACAGGGAATCTTTACGAGCAGTACTTC. It specifies CASSRTGNLYEQYF. The rearrangement links TRBV25-1 to TRBJ2-7; TRBD1 aligns across 8 bases. Germline V gene data show CDR1 as MGHDK and CDR2 as SYGVNS. The CDR3 is 14 residues long. V shed 6 bases, J shed 4 bases, and the junction held 8 bases outside the gene matches.

This clonotype has a count of ten or more. The V and J genes are TRBV5-1 and TRBJ2-7, with 7 bases matching TRBD1. Germline CDR1 is SGHRS and CDR2 is YFSETQ. The CDR3 spans 15 residues. V lost 4 bases to trimming and J lost 1 base; unmatched junction nucleotides: 8. In DNA form, the CDR3 reads TGCGCCAGCAGCGTAACAGGGGTGGCATCCTACGAGCAGTACTTC. It specifies CASSVTGVASYEQYF.

The chain uses TRBV11-2 and TRBJ2-7, with TRBD2 matching 10 bases. Germline V lookup: CDR1 SGHAT, CDR2 FQNNGV. Trimming removed 2 bases from V and 0 bases from J; junction bases left unmatched: 10. The CDR3 runs to 18 residues. CDR3 DNA: TGTGCCAGCAGCTTACGACTAGCGGGTCGACCTAACTCCTACGAGCAGTACTTC. It codes for CASSLRLAGRPNSYEQYF. The full variable domain, rest sourced from reference TRBV11-2 and TRBJ2-7, is EAGVAQSPRYKIIEKRQSVAFWCNPISGHATLYWYQQILGQGPKLLIQFQNNGVVDDSQLPKDRFSAERLKGVDSTLKIQPAKLEDSAVYLCASSLRLAGRPNSYEQYFGPGTRLTVT.

This chain connects TRBV24-1 to TRBJ2-1; possible D gene TRBD2, 6 bases. Per the germline V gene, CDR1 is KGHDR and CDR2 is SFDVKD. This CDR3 has 15 amino acids. V lost 1 base to trimming and J lost 5 bases, with 11 bases between them. In DNA, the CDR3 is TGTGCCACCAGTGATTTTGGGCGGGAACACAATGAGCAGTTCTTC. Its translation: CATSDFGREHNEQFF.

This clonotype came up many times. The rearrangement joins TRBV18 to TRBJ2-1; TRBD2 matches 13 bases. Germline V gene lookup returns CDR1 KGHSH and CDR2 LQKENI. J gave up 5 bases and V 2 bases, and 0 bases lay outside the gene matches. This CDR3 comprises 15 residues. CDR3 sequence: CASSPGLAGDNEQFF. In DNA form, the CDR3 reads TGTGCCAGCTCACCAGGACTAGCGGGAGACAATGAGCAGTTCTTC.

This clonotype was found a few times. The chain uses TRBV3-1 and TRBJ2-2; D may be TRBD1 (5 bases). Trimming shortened V by 0 bases and J by 2 bases, and 13 bases separated the two germline ends. This CDR3 region has 17 residues. Germline assignment: CDR1 LGHDT and CDR2 YNNKEL (reference sequence). DNA for the CDR3: TGTGCCAGCAGCCAAGATCCGACAGAAGAAAACACCGGGGAGCTGTTTTTT. Translated, it gives CASSQDPTEENTGELFF.

The chain joins TRBV5-1 to TRBJ2-2; perhaps TRBD2 as D (5 bases). The CDR3 consists of 18 residues. V dropped 2 bases and J dropped 2 bases, with 19 bases sitting between them. The germline V gene has CDR1 SGHRS and CDR2 YFSETQ. This CDR3 reads CASSFEGSGVPNTGELFF. DNA for the CDR3: TGCGCCAGCAGCTTTGAGGGATCCGGGGTCCCAAACACCGGGGAGCTGTTTTTT.

Many counts were recorded for this clonotype. The chain employs TRBV20-1 and TRBJ2-7; TRBD1 agrees at 9 bases. There are 14 residues in the CDR3. The germline V gene encodes CDR1 DFQATT and CDR2 SNEGSKA (reference sequence). V was clipped by 2 bases and J by 6 bases; unmatched bases: 8. CDR3 region: CSARLTGTGPEQYF. DNA of the CDR3: TGCAGTGCTAGACTGACCGGGACAGGGCCCGAGCAGTACTTC.

This clonotype has at least ten counts. V is TRBV5-5 and J is TRBJ2-3, with no clear D. There are 16 residues in the CDR3. Per the germline V gene, CDR1 is SGHKS and CDR2 is YYEKEE (reference sequence). The ends were cut back, 3 bases at V and 2 bases at J, with 16 bases in the middle. CDR3 DNA: TGTGCCAGCAGCTCGGGTCCTCTTGTGACCACAGATACGCAGTATTTT. It encodes CASSSGPLVTTDTQYF.

This clonotype was seen just once. A much bigger clone sits one base away, suggesting this may be a read error. The V and J genes are TRBV5-1 and TRBJ1-2, with D perhaps matching TRBD1 (5 bases). CDR1 and CDR2 (germline): SGHRS, YFSETQ. This CDR3 has 12 amino acids. The DNA of the CDR3 is TGCGCCAGCAGCTGGGGCAACTATGTCTACACCTTC. It yields the protein CASSWGNYVYTF.

The sample holds many counts of this clonotype. The rearrangement uses TRBV6-1 and TRBJ2-1, with 14 bases identical to TRBD2. This CDR3 has 16 residues. V shed 7 bases, J shed 7 bases, and the junction held 9 bases outside the gene matches. CDR1 and CDR2 (germline): MNHNS, SASEGT. CDR3 DNA sequence: TGTGCCAGCACGGGACTAGCGGGAGAAGGTCGGAATGAGCAGTTCTTC. It encodes CASTGLAGEGRNEQFF.

This clonotype was recorded many times. The chain combines TRBV29-1 with TRBJ1-2, with TRBD1 matching over 7 bases. This CDR3 region has 10 residues. Germline V CDR1 and CDR2: SQVTM, ANQGSEA. Germline trimming cut 7 bases from V and 8 bases from J; bases unmatched to any gene: 4. The DNA for the CDR3 is TGCAGCGCAACAGGGGTAGGCTACACCTTC. Amino acid sequence: CSATGVGYTF.